The source of this T cell receptor beta chain is a study of PD-1 blockade in classical Hodgkin lymphoma. The CDR3 contains 12 residues. Germline CDR1 and CDR2: MDHEN and SYDVKM. The V gene lost 3 bases and the J gene lost 5 bases, with 5 bases spanning the gap. Each patient experienced a relapse that followed autologous stem cell transplantation, and brentuximab vedotin exposure varied. Produced via immunoSEQ multiplex PCR; TCRdb's table is partial and in-frame only. The table lists roughly 92,000 clones, approximately 92% of them singletons, with 2.5% to 3.5% in the top ten. The sequences come from peripheral blood mononuclear cells (PBMCs), collected at baseline. The J gene is TRBJ1-5, the V gene TRBV28, with D unclear. This TCR derives from a human donor with classical Hodgkin lymphoma. The CDR3 region is CASSFRYQPQHF. The CDR3 DNA is TGTGCCAGCAGTTTTAGATATCAGCCCCAGCATTTT.